The text below deals with one T cell receptor (beta chain). The antigen is unknown. The source of the sample is a study of cytomegalovirus exposure and HLA in healthy donors. It was with 60 Vbeta and 13 Jbeta primers that the PCR ran. Generated by immunoSEQ multiplex PCR, the TCRdb table keeps only in-frame clones and is missing some. The sample lists tens of thousands of clones, roughly 78% occurring once. From germline, CDR1 is SQVTM and CDR2 ANQGSEA. This CDR3 is 13 amino acids long. J was trimmed by 4 bases and V by 7 bases; bases with no gene match: 4. Study-level findings and limits: Indistinguishable V segments such as TRBV6-2 and TRBV6-3 were excluded.

The chain recombines TRBV29-1 with TRBJ2-2, with 9 bases aligning to TRBD2. This clonotype was obtained from a man between 35 and 55 years old in good health and CMV-seronegative. The material sequenced was PBMCs. The CDR3 region is CSGLAGPTGELFF. Written as DNA, the CDR3 is TGCAGCGGGCTAGCGGGACCCACCGGGGAGCTGTTTTTT.